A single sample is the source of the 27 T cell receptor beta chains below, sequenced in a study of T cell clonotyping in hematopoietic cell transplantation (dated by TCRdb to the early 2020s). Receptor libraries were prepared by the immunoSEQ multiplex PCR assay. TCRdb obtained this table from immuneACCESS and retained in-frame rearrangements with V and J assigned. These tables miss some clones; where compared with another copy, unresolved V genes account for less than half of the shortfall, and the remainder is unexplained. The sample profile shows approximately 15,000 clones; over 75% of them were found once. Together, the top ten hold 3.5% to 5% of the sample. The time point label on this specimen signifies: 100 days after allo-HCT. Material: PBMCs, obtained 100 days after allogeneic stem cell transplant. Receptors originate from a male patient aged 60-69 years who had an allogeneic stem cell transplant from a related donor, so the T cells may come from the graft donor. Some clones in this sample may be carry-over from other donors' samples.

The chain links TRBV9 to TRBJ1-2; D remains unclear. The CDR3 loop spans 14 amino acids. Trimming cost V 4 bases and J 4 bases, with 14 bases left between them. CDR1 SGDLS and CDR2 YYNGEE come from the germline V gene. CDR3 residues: CASSPGNGRYGYTF. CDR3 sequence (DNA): TGTGCCAGCAGCCCGGGCAACGGACGCTATGGCTACACCTTC.

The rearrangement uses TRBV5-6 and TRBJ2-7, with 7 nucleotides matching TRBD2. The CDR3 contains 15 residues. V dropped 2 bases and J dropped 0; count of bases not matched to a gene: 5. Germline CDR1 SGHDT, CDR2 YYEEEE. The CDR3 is CASSLPGGRSYEQYF. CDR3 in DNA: TGTGCCAGCAGCTTACCGGGGGGTCGCTCCTACGAGCAGTACTTC.

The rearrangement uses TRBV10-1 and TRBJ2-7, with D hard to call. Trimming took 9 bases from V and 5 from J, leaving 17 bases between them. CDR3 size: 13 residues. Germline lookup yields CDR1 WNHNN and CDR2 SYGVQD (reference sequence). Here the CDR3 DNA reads TGCGCCAGTCGGGTCATGGCGGTCGACGAGCAGTACTTC. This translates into CASRVMAVDEQYF.

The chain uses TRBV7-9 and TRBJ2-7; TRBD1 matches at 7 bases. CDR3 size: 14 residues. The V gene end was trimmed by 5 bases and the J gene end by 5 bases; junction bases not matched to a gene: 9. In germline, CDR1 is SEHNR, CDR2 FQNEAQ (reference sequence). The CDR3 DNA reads TGTGCCAGCAGCCGGCGGACAGGAGTCGACGAGCAGTACTTC. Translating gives CASSRRTGVDEQYF.

CDR3 in DNA: TGTGCCAGCATTGATCGGGGGGACGGACCTTACGAGCAGTACTTC. Amino acid sequence: CASIDRGDGPYEQYF. The rearrangement links TRBV28 to TRBJ2-7, with 7 bases identical to TRBD2. This CDR3 region has 15 residues. Losses at the gene ends were 7 bases for V and 4 bases for J; bases not matched to a gene: 13. Per the germline V gene, CDR1 is MDHEN and CDR2 is SYDVKM.

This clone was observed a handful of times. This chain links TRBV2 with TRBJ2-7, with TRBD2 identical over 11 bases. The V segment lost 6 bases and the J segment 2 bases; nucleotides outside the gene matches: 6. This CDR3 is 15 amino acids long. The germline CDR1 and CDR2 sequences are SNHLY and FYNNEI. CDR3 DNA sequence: TGTGCCAGCAGGTTTGGTAGCGGGGGGGCCTACGAGCAGTACTTC. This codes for CASRFGSGGAYEQYF. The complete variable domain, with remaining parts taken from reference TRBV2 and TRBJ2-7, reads EPEVTQTPSHQVTQMGQEVILRCVPISNHLYFYWYRQILGQKVEFLVSFYNNEISEKSEIFDDQFSVERPDGSNFTLKIRSTKLEDSAMYFCASRFGSGGAYEQYFGPGTRLTVT.

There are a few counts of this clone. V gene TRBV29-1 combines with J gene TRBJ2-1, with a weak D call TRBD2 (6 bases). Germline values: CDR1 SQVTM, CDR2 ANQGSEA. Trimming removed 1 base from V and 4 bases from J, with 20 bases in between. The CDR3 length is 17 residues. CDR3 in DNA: TGCAGCGTTGAAGGACATGGGGCCGGGACTGAATACAATGAGCAGTTCTTC. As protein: CSVEGHGAGTEYNEQFF.

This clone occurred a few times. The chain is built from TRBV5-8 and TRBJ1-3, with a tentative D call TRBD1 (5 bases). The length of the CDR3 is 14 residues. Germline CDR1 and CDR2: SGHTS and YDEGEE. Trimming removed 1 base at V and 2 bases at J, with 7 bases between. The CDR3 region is CASSLPGTGNTIYF. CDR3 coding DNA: TGTGCCAGCAGCTTGCCAGGGACTGGAAACACCATATATTTT.

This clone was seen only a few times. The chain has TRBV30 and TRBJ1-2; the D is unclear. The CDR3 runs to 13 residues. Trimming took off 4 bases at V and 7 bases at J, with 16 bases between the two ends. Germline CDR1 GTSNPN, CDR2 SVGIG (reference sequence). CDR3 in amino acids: CAWNAGPGSGYTF. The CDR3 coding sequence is TGTGCCTGGAACGCTGGGCCCGGTTCTGGCTACACCTTC.

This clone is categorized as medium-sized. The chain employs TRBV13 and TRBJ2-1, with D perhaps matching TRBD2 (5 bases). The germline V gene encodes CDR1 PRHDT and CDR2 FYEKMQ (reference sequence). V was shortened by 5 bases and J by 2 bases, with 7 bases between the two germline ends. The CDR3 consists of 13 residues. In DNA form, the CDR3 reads TGTGCCAGCAGCCCGGGGACCTACAATGAGCAGTTCTTC. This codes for CASSPGTYNEQFF.

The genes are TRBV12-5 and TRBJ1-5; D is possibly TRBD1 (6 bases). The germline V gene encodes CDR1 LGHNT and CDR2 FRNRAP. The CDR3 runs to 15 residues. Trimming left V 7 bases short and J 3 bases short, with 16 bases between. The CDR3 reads CASAMEGVNNQPQHF. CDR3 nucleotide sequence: TGTGCTAGTGCCATGGAGGGGGTAAACAATCAGCCCCAGCATTTT.

Here the CDR3 DNA reads TGTGCCAGCAAGGACTTACAGGGCCGAAATTCACCCCTCCACTTT. The encoded protein is CASKDLQGRNSPLHF. This chain links TRBV6-1 with TRBJ1-6; TRBD1 is a possible D gene (6 bases). Trimming cost V 7 bases and J 7 bases, with 17 bases left between them. This CDR3 comprises 15 residues. The germline V gene has CDR1 MNHNS and CDR2 SASEGT.

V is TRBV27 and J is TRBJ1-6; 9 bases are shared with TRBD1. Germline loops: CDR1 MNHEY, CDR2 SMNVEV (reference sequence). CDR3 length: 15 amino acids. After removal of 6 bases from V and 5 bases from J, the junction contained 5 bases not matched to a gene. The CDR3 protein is CASRSGQGNNSPLHF. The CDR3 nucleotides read TGTGCCAGCAGATCTGGACAGGGGAATAATTCACCCCTCCACTTT.

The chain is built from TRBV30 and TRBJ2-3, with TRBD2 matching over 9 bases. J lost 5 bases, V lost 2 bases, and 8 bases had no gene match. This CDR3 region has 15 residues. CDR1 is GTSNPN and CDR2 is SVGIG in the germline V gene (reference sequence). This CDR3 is CAWSHSGGLGDTQYF. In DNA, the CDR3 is TGTGCCTGGAGTCACAGCGGGGGGCTTGGAGATACGCAGTATTTT.

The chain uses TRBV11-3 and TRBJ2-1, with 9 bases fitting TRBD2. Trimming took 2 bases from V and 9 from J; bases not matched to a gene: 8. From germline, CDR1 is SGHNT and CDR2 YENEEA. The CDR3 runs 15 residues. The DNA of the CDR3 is TGTGCCAGCAGCTTAATCGGCGGGGGGGCGGGTGAGCAGTTCTTC. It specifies CASSLIGGGAGEQFF. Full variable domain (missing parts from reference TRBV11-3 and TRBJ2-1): EAGVVQSPRYKIIEKKQPVAFWCNPISGHNTLYWYLQNLGQGPELLIRYENEEAVDDSQLPKDRFSAERLKGVDSTLKIQPAELGDSAVYLCASSLIGGGAGEQFFGPGTRLTVL.

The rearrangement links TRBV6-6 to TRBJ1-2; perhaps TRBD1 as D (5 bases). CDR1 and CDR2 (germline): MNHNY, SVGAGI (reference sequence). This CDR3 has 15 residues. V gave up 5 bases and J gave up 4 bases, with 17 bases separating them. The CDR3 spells CASSNLATVPYGYTF. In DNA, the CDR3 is TGTGCCAGCAGTAACCTCGCGACAGTCCCCTATGGCTACACCTTC.

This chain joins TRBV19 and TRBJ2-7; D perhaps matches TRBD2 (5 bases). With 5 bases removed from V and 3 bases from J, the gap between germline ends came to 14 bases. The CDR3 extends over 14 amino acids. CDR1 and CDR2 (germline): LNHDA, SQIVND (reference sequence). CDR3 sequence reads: CASSGQRWGYEQYF. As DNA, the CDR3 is TGTGCCAGTAGTGGCCAGCGGTGGGGCTACGAGCAGTACTTC.

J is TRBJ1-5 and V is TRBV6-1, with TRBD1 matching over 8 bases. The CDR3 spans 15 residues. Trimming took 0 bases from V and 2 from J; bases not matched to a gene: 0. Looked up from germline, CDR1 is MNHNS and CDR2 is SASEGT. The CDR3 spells CASSEATGGNQPQHF. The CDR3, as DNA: TGTGCCAGCAGTGAAGCGACAGGGGGCAATCAGCCCCAGCATTTT.

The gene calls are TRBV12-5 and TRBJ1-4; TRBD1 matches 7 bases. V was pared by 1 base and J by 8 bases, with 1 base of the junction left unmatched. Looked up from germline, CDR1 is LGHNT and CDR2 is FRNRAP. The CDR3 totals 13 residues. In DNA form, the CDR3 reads TGTGCTAGTGGTTTGGACAGGGGAGAAAAACTGTTTTTT. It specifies CASGLDRGEKLFF.

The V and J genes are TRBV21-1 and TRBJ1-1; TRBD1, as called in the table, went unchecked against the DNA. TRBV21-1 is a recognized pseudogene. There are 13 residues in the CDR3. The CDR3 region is CASSNRQDTEAFF. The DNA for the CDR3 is TGTGCCAGCAGCAATAGGCAGGACACTGAAGCTTTCTTT.

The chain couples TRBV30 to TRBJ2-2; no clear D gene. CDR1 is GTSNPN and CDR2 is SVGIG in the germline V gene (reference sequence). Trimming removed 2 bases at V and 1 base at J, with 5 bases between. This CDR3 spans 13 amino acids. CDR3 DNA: TGTGCCTGGAGTCCCGGGAACACCGGGGAGCTGTTTTTT. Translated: CAWSPGNTGELFF.

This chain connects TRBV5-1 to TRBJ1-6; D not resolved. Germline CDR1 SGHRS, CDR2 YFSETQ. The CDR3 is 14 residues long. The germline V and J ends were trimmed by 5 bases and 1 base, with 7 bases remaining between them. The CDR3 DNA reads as TGCGCCAGCAGTCAGGCTTCCTATAATTCACCCCTCCACTTT. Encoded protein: CASSQASYNSPLHF.

CDR3 loop: CASSLARSRSPNYGYTF. The CDR3 coding sequence is TGTGCCAGCAGCTTAGCGCGGTCAAGGTCCCCTAACTATGGCTACACCTTC. The rearrangement joins TRBV7-2 to TRBJ1-2; no clear D. With 0 bases removed from V and 0 bases from J, the gap between germline ends came to 14 bases. CDR1 SGHTA and CDR2 FQGNSA come from the germline V gene. The CDR3 is 17 residues long.

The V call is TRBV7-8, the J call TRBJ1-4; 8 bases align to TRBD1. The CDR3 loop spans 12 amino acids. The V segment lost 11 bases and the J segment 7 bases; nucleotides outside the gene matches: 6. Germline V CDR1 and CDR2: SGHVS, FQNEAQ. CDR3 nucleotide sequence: TGTGCCTCGCGGACAGGGAGTGAAAAACTGTTTTTT. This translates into CASRTGSEKLFF.

The CDR3 sequence is CASSIIAEENQPQHF. CDR3 nucleotide sequence: TGTGCCAGTAGTATCATAGCGGAAGAGAATCAGCCCCAGCATTTT. The chain has TRBV19 and TRBJ1-5; D gene unclear. The ends were cut back, 3 bases at V and 4 bases at J, with 13 bases in the middle. This CDR3 is built from 15 residues. Germline V gives CDR1 LNHDA, CDR2 SQIVND (reference sequence).

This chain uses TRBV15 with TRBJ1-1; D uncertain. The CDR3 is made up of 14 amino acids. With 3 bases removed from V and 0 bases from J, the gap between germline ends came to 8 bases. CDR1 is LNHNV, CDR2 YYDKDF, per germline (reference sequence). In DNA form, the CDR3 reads TGTGCCACCAGCAGTCGCCGGATGAACACTGAAGCTTTCTTT. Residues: CATSSRRMNTEAFF.

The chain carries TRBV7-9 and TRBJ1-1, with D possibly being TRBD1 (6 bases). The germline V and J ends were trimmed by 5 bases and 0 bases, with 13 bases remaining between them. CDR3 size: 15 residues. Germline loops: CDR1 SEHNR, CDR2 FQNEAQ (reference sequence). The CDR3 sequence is CASSPQGLLNTEAFF. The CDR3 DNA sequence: TGTGCCAGCAGCCCACAGGGCCTCCTGAACACTGAAGCTTTCTTT.